This T cell receptor (beta chain) emerged from a study of long-term antiretroviral therapy in people with HIV. Study context: A decade or so separates the oldest specimens from the later 2015 immediate-ART recommendation.

Each participant with HIV received care in the United States. The length of the CDR3 is 15 residues. Trimming cost V 4 bases and J 1 base, with 12 bases left between them. The germline V gene encodes CDR1 SGDLS and CDR2 YYNGEE. Survey level was the resolution at which the v3.0 immunoSEQ assay ran. Sequencing was performed with immunoSEQ multiplex PCR; in TCRdb, only in-frame clones are kept and a portion is missing. This sample has roughly 23,000 clones, with 80% to 85% found just once. This clone came up a few times. Sample: unsorted PBMCs, taken 1.9 years after starting antiretroviral therapy. V gene TRBV9 combines with J gene TRBJ2-1; no clear D. The TCR originated in a woman aged 45-65 years with HIV. CDR3 DNA: TGTGCCAGCAGCCCGACCCTGGGGTCCTACAATGAGCAGTTCTTC. Its translation is CASSPTLGSYNEQFF.